The 18 T cell receptor beta chains listed next were all sequenced from one sample in a study of blood T cell repertoires in COVID-19. Sequencing was performed with immunoSEQ multiplex PCR; in TCRdb, only in-frame clones are kept and a portion is missing. The sample contains 120,000 or so clones, approximately 74% of which appear only once. Sample: peripheral blood. The receptors come from a man between 60 and 75 years old with acute or convalescent COVID-19.

V is TRBV7-3 and J is TRBJ1-1, with a tentative D call TRBD1 (6 bases). V was cut by 5 bases and J by 2 bases, with 12 bases left in between. Germline V gene lookup returns CDR1 SGHTA and CDR2 FQGTGA. This CDR3 spans 14 amino acids. The CDR3 bases are TGTGCCAGCAGCCTGTCGGGGACAAACACTGAAGCTTTCTTT. This codes for CASSLSGTNTEAFF.

This clone was detected only a few times. V gene TRBV27 combines with J gene TRBJ2-3; 15 bases line up with TRBD2. The CDR3 totals 22 residues. Germline V gene sequence: CDR1 MNHEY, CDR2 SMNVEV (reference sequence). Trimming at V came to 7 bases and at J to 1 base, leaving 21 bases not matched to a gene. The CDR3 is CASKRALEPGLAGGPGTDTQYF. The CDR3 nucleotides read TGTGCCAGCAAAAGGGCCCTCGAACCGGGACTAGCGGGGGGTCCGGGCACAGATACGCAGTATTTT.

V is TRBV18 and J is TRBJ2-2; D call uncertain. The germline CDR1 and CDR2 sequences are KGHSH and LQKENI. Trimming pared 0 bases from V and 4 bases from J, leaving 9 bases between. The CDR3 consists of 15 residues. The CDR3 here is CASSPPSRSTGELFF. CDR3 coding DNA: TGTGCCAGCTCACCACCGTCGAGATCCACCGGGGAGCTGTTTTTT.

This sequence joins TRBV7-9 and TRBJ2-1; the match to TRBD2 covers 10 bases. The junction had 5 bases not matched to a gene; V was cut back by 1 base and J by 5 bases. The CDR3 spans 16 residues. In germline, CDR1 is SEHNR, CDR2 FQNEAQ (reference sequence). The CDR3 sequence: CASSLDSGGAHNEQFF. CDR3 DNA sequence: TGTGCCAGCAGCTTAGACAGCGGGGGGGCTCACAATGAGCAGTTCTTC.

V usage is TRBV5-1 and J usage is TRBJ2-7; D might be TRBD2 (5 bases). CDR1 and CDR2 from the germline V gene are SGHRS and YFSETQ. V dropped 0 bases and J dropped 6 bases, with 16 bases sitting between them. This CDR3 is 15 amino acids long. The CDR3 sequence: CASSLAVHEGREQYF. CDR3 sequence (DNA): TGCGCCAGCAGCTTGGCAGTCCATGAGGGTCGCGAGCAGTACTTC.

The chain combines TRBV5-8 with TRBJ1-1; TRBD1 is a possible D gene (5 bases). CDR1 and CDR2 from the germline V gene are SGHTS and YDEGEE. V gave up 3 bases and J gave up 2 bases, with 8 bases separating them. The CDR3 loop spans 13 amino acids. CDR3 amino acids: CASSSDSNTEAFF. The CDR3 DNA reads as TGTGCCAGCAGCTCAGACAGTAACACTGAAGCTTTCTTT.

The chain recombines TRBV9 with TRBJ1-1; D not resolved. CDR1 and CDR2 (germline): SGDLS, YYNGEE. Trimming removed 4 bases at V and 1 base at J, with 11 bases between. The CDR3 loop spans 14 amino acids. CDR3 sequence: CASSSAVGNTEAFF. CDR3 DNA sequence: TGTGCCAGCAGCTCCGCGGTGGGGAACACTGAAGCTTTCTTT.

This clone came up a few times. This chain joins TRBV5-4 and TRBJ2-1; 13 bases match TRBD2. This CDR3 is 16 amino acids long. From germline, CDR1 is SGHNT and CDR2 YYREEE (reference sequence). The ends lost 2 bases at V and 4 bases at J; junction bases unmatched: 3. The CDR3 loop is CASSFTSGGAYNEQFF. The CDR3, as DNA: TGTGCCAGCAGCTTTACTAGCGGGGGGGCATACAATGAGCAGTTCTTC. Full variable domain (missing parts from reference TRBV5-4 and TRBJ2-1): ETGVTQSPTHLIKTRGQQVTLRCSSQSGHNTVSWYQQALGQGPQFIFQYYREEENGRGNFPPRFSGLQFPNYSSELNVNALELDDSALYLCASSFTSGGAYNEQFFGPGTRLTVL.

The J gene is TRBJ2-3, the V gene TRBV5-1; weak D call: TRBD2 (6 bases). V gave up 4 bases and J gave up 1 base, with 7 bases separating them. Germline CDR1 is SGHRS and CDR2 is YFSETQ. The length of the CDR3 is 13 residues. The CDR3 loop is CASSPGGTDTQYF. The CDR3 DNA follows: TGCGCCAGCAGCCCGGGGGGCACAGATACGCAGTATTTT.

V gene TRBV25-1 combines with J gene TRBJ2-2, with D perhaps matching TRBD2 (5 bases). This CDR3 comprises 11 residues. Trimming shortened V by 5 bases and J by 9 bases, and 7 bases separated the two germline ends. CDR1 is MGHDK, CDR2 SYGVNS, per germline. Written as DNA, the CDR3 is TGTGCCAGCAGTCCGGGAAGGGAGCTGTTTTTT. The encoded protein is CASSPGRELFF.

This clone came up a few times. The chain joins TRBV27 to TRBJ1-6; D is possibly TRBD1 (6 bases). Germline CDR1 and CDR2: MNHEY and SMNVEV (reference sequence). V gave up 0 bases and J gave up 8 bases, with 11 bases separating them. The CDR3 sequence is 15 residues long. The DNA of the CDR3 is TGTGCCAGCAGTTTATCCGGCAGGGGTGATTCACCCCTCCACTTT. As protein: CASSLSGRGDSPLHF.

The J gene is TRBJ2-2, the V gene TRBV6-5; the match to TRBD1 covers 10 bases. V was pared by 5 bases and J by 7 bases, with 7 bases of the junction left unmatched. There are 15 residues in the CDR3. Germline CDR1 and CDR2: MNHEY and SVGAGI. The CDR3 nucleotides read TGTGCCAGCAGTACGGGACAGGGGTTTAACGGGGAGCTGTTTTTT. This encodes CASSTGQGFNGELFF.

This chain uses TRBV5-1 with TRBJ2-1; 11 bases are a match to TRBD1. Trimming cost V 3 bases and J 6 bases; bases outside gene matches: 2. This CDR3 contains 14 residues. In germline, CDR1 is SGHRS, CDR2 YFSETQ. The CDR3 region has the DNA TGCGCCAGCAGCTGGGGGACAGGGGGCAATGAGCAGTTCTTC. Translated: CASSWGTGGNEQFF. Based on the CDR3 plus reference TRBV5-1 and TRBJ2-1, the full variable domain is KAGVTQTPRYLIKTRGQQVTLSCSPISGHRSVSWYQQTPGQGLQFLFEYFSETQRNKGNFPGRFSGRQFSNSRSEMNVSTLELGDSALYLCASSWGTGGNEQFFGPGTRLTVL.

In its sample, this clone was seen a few times. The chain links TRBV14 to TRBJ1-3; unclear D gene. Germline V CDR1 and CDR2: SGHDN, FVKESK. The CDR3 length is 13 residues. Trimming shortened V by 4 bases and J by 0 bases, and 4 bases separated the two germline ends. The CDR3 DNA sequence: TGTGCCAGCAGCCCTAGCTCTGGAAACACCATATATTTT. Encoded protein: CASSPSSGNTIYF.

This clone occurred a few times. This chain connects TRBV11-2 to TRBJ2-7, with 8 bases matching TRBD2. V shed 0 bases and J 3 bases; nucleotides not matched to a gene: 7. Germline CDR1 reads SGHAT; CDR2 reads FQNNGV. This CDR3 region has 16 residues. CDR3 in DNA: TGTGCCAGCAGCTTAGATGGGACTAGATCTTTCTACGAGCAGTACTTC. This codes for CASSLDGTRSFYEQYF.

V is TRBV19 and J is TRBJ2-3, with 9 nucleotides matching TRBD2. Germline values: CDR1 LNHDA, CDR2 SQIVND (reference sequence). CDR3 length equals 15 residues. J was trimmed by 0 bases and V by 4 bases; bases with no gene match: 2. CDR3 residues: CASSRAGGSTDTQYF. DNA of the CDR3: TGTGCCAGTAGTAGGGCGGGGGGGAGCACAGATACGCAGTATTTT.

The CDR3 is CASSVTGGLGYGYTF. The CDR3 nucleotides read TGTGCCAGCAGCGTGACAGGGGGGCTGGGATATGGCTACACCTTC. The chain recombines TRBV9 with TRBJ1-2; TRBD1 matches 9 bases. V dropped 2 bases and J dropped 5; count of bases not matched to a gene: 7. Germline loops: CDR1 SGDLS, CDR2 YYNGEE. The CDR3 spans 15 residues.

This clone has a handful of counts. This rearrangement joins TRBV2 to TRBJ1-2; D uncertain. The V gene lost 6 bases and the J gene lost 2 bases, with 13 bases spanning the gap. The germline V gene encodes CDR1 SNHLY and CDR2 FYNNEI. CDR3 size: 14 residues. The CDR3 DNA reads as TGTGCCAGCAGCTGGTATAGTAGAAACTATGGCTACACCTTC. Translating gives CASSWYSRNYGYTF.